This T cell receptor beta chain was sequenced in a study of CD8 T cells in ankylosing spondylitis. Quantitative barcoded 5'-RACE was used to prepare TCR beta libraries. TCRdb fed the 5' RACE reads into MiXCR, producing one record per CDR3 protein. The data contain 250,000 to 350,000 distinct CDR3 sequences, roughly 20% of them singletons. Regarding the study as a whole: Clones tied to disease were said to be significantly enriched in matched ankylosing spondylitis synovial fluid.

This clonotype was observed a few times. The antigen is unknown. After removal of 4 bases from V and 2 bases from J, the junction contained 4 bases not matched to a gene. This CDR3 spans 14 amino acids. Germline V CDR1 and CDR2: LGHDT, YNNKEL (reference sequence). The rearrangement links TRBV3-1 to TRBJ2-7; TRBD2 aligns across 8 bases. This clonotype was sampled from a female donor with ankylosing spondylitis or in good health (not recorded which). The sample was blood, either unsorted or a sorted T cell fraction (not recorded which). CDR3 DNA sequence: TGTGCCAGCAGCCTTAACGGGAGGGCCTACGAGCAGTACTTC. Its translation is CASSLNGRAYEQYF.